This T cell receptor (beta chain) was profiled in a study of T cell responses to AZD1222 COVID-19 vaccine. Broader study findings: Regions 160-218 and 743-854 dominated among vaccine-associated CD4 TCRs spanning spike. Baseline seropositivity occurred in only a handful of AZD1222 recipients.

Whether given at about 4 or about 12 weeks, second doses were pooled. Sequenced by immunoSEQ multiplex PCR; TCRdb stores in-frame clones only, minus some. Of fewer than 150,000 clones in the sample, 88% were seen once. The CDR3 covers 17 residues. V was clipped by 5 bases and J by 0 bases; unmatched bases: 9. From germline, CDR1 is MDHEN and CDR2 SYDVKM. A remark on this clone: Antigen unknown.

This clonotype originated in an adult who received the AZD1222 COVID-19 vaccine. The V call is TRBV28, the J call TRBJ2-5; the match to TRBD2 covers 10 bases. The sequenced sample was peripheral blood, obtained 28 days after the second AZD1222 dose. The DNA of the CDR3 is TGTGCCAGCAGTCCCTCTCGGACTAGCGGCTACCAAGAGACCCAGTACTTC. This sequence encodes CASSPSRTSGYQETQYF.